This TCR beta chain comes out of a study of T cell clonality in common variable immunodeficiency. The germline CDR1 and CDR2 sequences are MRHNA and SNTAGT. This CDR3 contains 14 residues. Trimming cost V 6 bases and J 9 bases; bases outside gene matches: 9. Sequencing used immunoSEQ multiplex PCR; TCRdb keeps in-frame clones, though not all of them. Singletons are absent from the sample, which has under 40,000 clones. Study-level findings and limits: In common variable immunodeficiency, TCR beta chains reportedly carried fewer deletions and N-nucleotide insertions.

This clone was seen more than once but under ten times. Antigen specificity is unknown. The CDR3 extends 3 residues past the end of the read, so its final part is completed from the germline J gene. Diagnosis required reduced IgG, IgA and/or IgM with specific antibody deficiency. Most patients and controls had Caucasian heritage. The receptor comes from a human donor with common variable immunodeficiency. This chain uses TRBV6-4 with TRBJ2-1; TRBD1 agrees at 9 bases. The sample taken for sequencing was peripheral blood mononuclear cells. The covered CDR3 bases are TGTGCCAGCAGCCTCGACAGGGGGGGGGTTGAG. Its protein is CASSLDRGGVE. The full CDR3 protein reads CASSLDRGGVEQFF.